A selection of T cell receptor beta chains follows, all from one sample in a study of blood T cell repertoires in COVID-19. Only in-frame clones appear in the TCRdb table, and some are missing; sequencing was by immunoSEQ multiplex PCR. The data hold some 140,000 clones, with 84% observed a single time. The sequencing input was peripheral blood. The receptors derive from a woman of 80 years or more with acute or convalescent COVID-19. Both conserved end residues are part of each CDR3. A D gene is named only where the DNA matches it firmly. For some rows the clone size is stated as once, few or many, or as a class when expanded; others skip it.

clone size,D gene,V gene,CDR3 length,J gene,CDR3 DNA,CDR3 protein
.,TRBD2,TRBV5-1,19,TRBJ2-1,TGCGCCAGCAGCTTAGGCCACGGGACTAGCGGGAGGATCTACAATGAGCAGTTCTTC,CASSLGHGTSGRIYNEQFF
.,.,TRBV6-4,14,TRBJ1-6,TGTGCCAGCAGTCAGGAGGGGTACAGCGCACCCCTCCACTTT,CASSQEGYSAPLHF
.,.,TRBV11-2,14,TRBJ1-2,TGTGCCAGCAGTCTCTCGAGGATCGACTATGGCTACACCTTC,CASSLSRIDYGYTF
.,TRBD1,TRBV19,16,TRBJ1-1,TGTGCCAGTAGTACAATATTGGGACAGGGTAACACTGAAGCTTTCTTT,CASSTILGQGNTEAFF
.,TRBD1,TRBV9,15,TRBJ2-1,TGTGCCAGCAGCGTATCAGGGGGCTCCTACAATGAGCAGTTCTTC,CASSVSGGSYNEQFF
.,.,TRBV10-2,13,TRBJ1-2,TGCGCCAGCAGTTCGGACAGTAACTATGGCTACACCTTC,CASSSDSNYGYTF
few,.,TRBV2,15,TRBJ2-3,TGTGCCAGCAGGTGGACTCCACGGGTCCCAGATACGCAGTATTTT,CASRWTPRVPDTQYF
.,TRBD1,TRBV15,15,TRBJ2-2,TGTGCCACCAGCAGAGGGGGGACAGGGTCCGGGGAGCTGTTTTTT,CATSRGGTGSGELFF
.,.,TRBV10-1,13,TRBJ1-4,TGCGCCAGCAGCGCGGGGCTTAATGAAAAACTGTTTTTT,CASSAGLNEKLFF
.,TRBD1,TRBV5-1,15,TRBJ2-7,TGCGCCAGCAGCTTGGTAGGACAGGGAATAGATGAGCAGTACTTC,CASSLVGQGIDEQYF
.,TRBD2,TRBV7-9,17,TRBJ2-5,TGTGCCAGCAGCCCCGGGACTAGCCCCCTAGGAGTGGAGACCCAGTACTTC,CASSPGTSPLGVETQYF